This T cell receptor beta chain was identified during a study of T cell repertoires in cytomegalovirus infection. Overall study context: Indications of both CMV infection and matching HLA type were provided by public TCR beta signatures.

TCRdb fed the reads into MiXCR, producing one record per CDR3 protein. The sample carries some 450,000 distinct CDR3 sequences, under 40% recorded once. CDR1 is SNHLY, CDR2 FYNNEI, per germline. V was cut by 6 bases and J by 11 bases, with 21 bases left in between. This CDR3 is 14 amino acids long. Turning to this clonotype: The antigen is undetermined.

Study results and caveats: Public TCR beta family frequency separated CMV-and-HLA carriers, including in an independent cohort. HLA-C-restricted CMV-specific TCR beta clonotypes prevailed in the ex vivo response.

The origin of this receptor is a human donor in good health (CMV status not recorded). Some clones in this sample may be carry-over from other donors' samples. The V call is TRBV2, the J call TRBJ2-3; D is perhaps TRBD1 or TRBD2 (5 bases each). Sequences were obtained from PBMCs. The CDR3 here is CASRPGTPRDRQYF. CDR3 sequence (DNA): TGTGCCAGCAGGCCCGGGACCCCCAGGGATCGGCAGTATTTT.